This paragraph reports one TCR beta chain. The germline V gene encodes CDR1 SEHNR and CDR2 FQNEAQ (reference sequence). Deletions cut 3 bases from V and 5 bases from J, with 10 bases between. This CDR3 region has 14 residues. This sample was included in a study of blood T cell repertoires in COVID-19. On the study more broadly: Samples taken during acute and convalescent COVID-19 were collected in the United States, Italy and Spain.

In the source study's methods: Estimation of nucleated cell counts relied on the amplification of reference gene primers. TCRdb's table, derived via immunoSEQ multiplex PCR, lists solely in-frame clones and lacks some. V, J and clone size were drawn from that table, and D and trimming were deduced from the DNA. The table lists 410,000 or so clones, about 91% of them singletons. The rearrangement joins TRBV7-9 to TRBJ1-4; perhaps TRBD1 as D (6 bases). The TCR originated in a woman aged 40 to 49 with COVID-19, enrolled during active disease. The sequencing input was peripheral blood. CDR3 loop: CASSLGAPNEKLFF. CDR3 DNA: TGTGCCAGCAGCTTGGGGGCCCCCAATGAAAAACTGTTTTTT.